The entry below describes one T cell receptor (beta chain). This sample is drawn from a study of OX40 agonist ivuxolimab in advanced cancers. Data came from immunoSEQ multiplex PCR; TCRdb stores just in-frame clones and leaves some out. The table records under 100,000 clones, about 92% of them present only once. The CDR3 extends over 13 amino acids. CDR1 and CDR2 from the germline V gene are LNHDA and SQIVND (reference sequence). V was clipped by 7 bases and J by 2 bases, with 11 bases between them. The sequences come from CD4+ or CD8+ T cells sorted from blood, collected in a trial of the OX40 agonist ivuxolimab. The receptor was isolated from an adult with an advanced solid tumor such as melanoma, head and neck, liver or kidney cancer. The gene calls are TRBV19 and TRBJ1-2, with a weak D call TRBD1 (5 bases). CDR3 DNA: TGTGCCAGTACCCCGGACAAGAACTATGGCTACACCTTC. It encodes CASTPDKNYGYTF.